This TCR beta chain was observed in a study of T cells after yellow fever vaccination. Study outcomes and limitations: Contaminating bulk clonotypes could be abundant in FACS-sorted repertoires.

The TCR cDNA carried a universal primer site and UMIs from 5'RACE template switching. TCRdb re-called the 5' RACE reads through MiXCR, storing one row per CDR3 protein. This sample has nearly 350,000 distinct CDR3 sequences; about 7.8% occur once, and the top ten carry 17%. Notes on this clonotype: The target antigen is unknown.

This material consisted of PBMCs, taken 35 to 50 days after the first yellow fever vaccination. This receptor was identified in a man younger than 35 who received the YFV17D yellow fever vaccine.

Here the CDR3 reads CASTPGGTLWGQGWTEAFF. Written as DNA, the CDR3 is TGTGCCAGTACCCCGGGAGGGACATTGTGGGGACAGGGATGGACTGAAGCTTTCTTT. J is TRBJ1-1 and V is TRBV19, with 9 bases aligning to TRBD1. The CDR3 contains 19 residues. Germline CDR1 and CDR2: LNHDA and SQIVND (reference sequence). Germline trimming cut 7 bases from V and 5 bases from J; bases unmatched to any gene: 23.